These T cell receptor beta chains were read from a single sample in a study of blood T cell repertoires in COVID-19. Sequencing was performed with immunoSEQ multiplex PCR; in TCRdb, only in-frame clones are kept and a portion is missing. The table lists 20,000 to 25,000 clones, around 70% of them singletons. The sequenced sample was peripheral blood. The receptor source for this set is a human donor in a cohort sampled during active or convalescent COVID-19. Each CDR3 is given with its conserved first and last residue. The D gene is left open where the match is weak. Expanded clones get a size class; other rows say once, few or many, or leave the size out.

v_call: TRBV14; j_call: TRBJ1-1; d_call: TRBD1; clone_size: NA; cdr3_aa: CASSLDRGRSTFF; cdr3_nt: TGTGCCAGCAGCCTAGACAGGGGGCGCTCAACTTTCTTT
v_call: TRBV19; j_call: TRBJ2-6; d_call: NA; clone_size: NA; cdr3_aa: CASRPWEAGANVLTF; cdr3_nt: TGTGCCAGTAGGCCATGGGAGGCTGGGGCCAACGTCCTGACTTTC
v_call: TRBV18; j_call: TRBJ1-1; d_call: NA; clone_size: NA; cdr3_aa: CASSPRLVGGVHRTEAFF; cdr3_nt: TGTGCCAGCTCACCGAGGTTGGTGGGCGGGGTCCACAGGACTGAAGCTTTCTTT
v_call: TRBV7-6; j_call: TRBJ1-5; d_call: TRBD1; clone_size: NA; cdr3_aa: CASSLEAGQGYQPQHF; cdr3_nt: TGTGCCAGCAGCTTAGAGGCGGGACAGGGGTATCAGCCCCAGCATTTT
v_call: TRBV14; j_call: TRBJ2-7; d_call: TRBD1; clone_size: few; cdr3_aa: CASSQTGQGTQQYF; cdr3_nt: TGTGCCAGCAGCCAAACGGGACAGGGAACCCAGCAGTACTTC
v_call: TRBV29-1; j_call: TRBJ2-4; d_call: TRBD2; clone_size: NA; cdr3_aa: CSAHGEGNIQYF; cdr3_nt: TGCAGCGCTCACGGGGAGGGAAACATTCAGTACTTC
v_call: TRBV11-2; j_call: TRBJ2-2; d_call: NA; clone_size: NA; cdr3_aa: CASSLRVKEGRVTGELFF; cdr3_nt: TGTGCCAGCAGCTTAAGGGTTAAGGAGGGACGAGTAACCGGGGAGCTGTTTTTT
v_call: TRBV28; j_call: TRBJ1-5; d_call: NA; clone_size: NA; cdr3_aa: CASSLPGDSPNQPQHF; cdr3_nt: TGTGCCAGCAGTTTACCGGGGGATAGTCCCAATCAGCCCCAGCATTTT
v_call: TRBV10-2; j_call: TRBJ1-1; d_call: NA; clone_size: many; cdr3_aa: CASSLGAEAFF; cdr3_nt: TGCGCCAGCAGTCTAGGAGCTGAAGCTTTCTTT
v_call: TRBV6-1; j_call: TRBJ2-6; d_call: NA; clone_size: NA; cdr3_aa: CASSESRAGANVLTF; cdr3_nt: TGTGCCAGCAGTGAGTCGAGGGCTGGGGCCAACGTCCTGACTTTC
v_call: TRBV6-6; j_call: TRBJ1-4; d_call: TRBD1; clone_size: NA; cdr3_aa: CASSSGQLNEKLFF; cdr3_nt: TGTGCCAGCAGTTCGGGACAGTTAAATGAAAAACTGTTTTTT
v_call: TRBV4-3; j_call: TRBJ1-2; d_call: NA; clone_size: NA; cdr3_aa: CASSHVLTGGVNYGYTF; cdr3_nt: TGCGCCAGCAGCCATGTGCTTACGGGGGGCGTAAACTATGGCTACACCTTC
v_call: TRBV2; j_call: TRBJ1-4; d_call: TRBD1; clone_size: medium-sized; cdr3_aa: CASRDSGGDEKLFF; cdr3_nt: TGTGCCAGCAGAGACTCAGGGGGCGATGAAAAACTGTTTTTT
v_call: TRBV19; j_call: TRBJ2-5; d_call: NA; clone_size: NA; cdr3_aa: CASSVTRGQETQYF; cdr3_nt: TGTGCCAGTAGTGTGACTAGAGGGCAAGAGACCCAGTACTTC
v_call: TRBV7-8; j_call: TRBJ2-1; d_call: TRBD2; clone_size: NA; cdr3_aa: CASSLTGTSGRALNEQFF; cdr3_nt: TGTGCCAGCAGCTTAACCGGGACTAGCGGGAGGGCCCTCAATGAGCAGTTCTTC
v_call: TRBV5-6; j_call: TRBJ1-5; d_call: NA; clone_size: NA; cdr3_aa: CASSLTGGNQPQHF; cdr3_nt: TGTGCCAGCAGCCTGACGGGTGGCAATCAGCCCCAGCATTTT
v_call: TRBV11-2; j_call: TRBJ2-2; d_call: TRBD2; clone_size: NA; cdr3_aa: CASSSPGLAHNTGELFF; cdr3_nt: TGTGCCAGCAGCTCACCGGGACTAGCGCATAACACCGGGGAGCTGTTTTTT
v_call: TRBV18; j_call: TRBJ1-6; d_call: NA; clone_size: NA; cdr3_aa: CASSPGHRNSPLHF; cdr3_nt: TGTGCCAGCTCACCGGGACATCGTAATTCACCCCTCCACTTT
v_call: TRBV7-2; j_call: TRBJ2-2; d_call: NA; clone_size: NA; cdr3_aa: CASSFQVPTGELFF; cdr3_nt: TGTGCCAGCAGCTTTCAGGTCCCCACCGGGGAGCTGTTTTTT
v_call: TRBV9; j_call: TRBJ1-2; d_call: TRBD1; clone_size: NA; cdr3_aa: CASSARDRGDYGYTF; cdr3_nt: TGTGCCAGCAGCGCCCGGGACAGGGGGGACTATGGCTACACCTTC
v_call: TRBV5-1; j_call: TRBJ1-1; d_call: TRBD1; clone_size: NA; cdr3_aa: CASKQGDLPNTEAFF; cdr3_nt: TGCGCCAGCAAACAGGGGGATTTGCCGAACACTGAAGCTTTCTTT
v_call: TRBV14; j_call: TRBJ2-1; d_call: TRBD2; clone_size: NA; cdr3_aa: CASIRTSGSYNEQFF; cdr3_nt: TGTGCCAGCATTCGGACTAGCGGTTCCTACAATGAGCAGTTCTTC
v_call: TRBV9; j_call: TRBJ2-7; d_call: TRBD2; clone_size: NA; cdr3_aa: CASSPWSGEPYEQYF; cdr3_nt: TGTGCCAGCAGCCCTTGGAGCGGGGAGCCCTACGAGCAGTACTTC
v_call: TRBV4-2; j_call: TRBJ2-3; d_call: TRBD2; clone_size: NA; cdr3_aa: CASSQASGVRTDTQYF; cdr3_nt: TGTGCCAGCAGCCAGGCTAGCGGGGTGCGCACAGATACGCAGTATTTT
v_call: TRBV5-4; j_call: TRBJ2-3; d_call: TRBD2; clone_size: NA; cdr3_aa: CASSLFGGSKTDTQYF; cdr3_nt: TGTGCCAGCAGCTTGTTTGGCGGGAGTAAGACAGATACGCAGTATTTT
v_call: TRBV7-3; j_call: TRBJ2-5; d_call: NA; clone_size: NA; cdr3_aa: CASSFGSQETQYF; cdr3_nt: TGTGCCAGCAGCTTTGGCAGTCAAGAGACCCAGTACTTC
v_call: TRBV12-5; j_call: TRBJ1-1; d_call: NA; clone_size: NA; cdr3_aa: CASGLVVGEDTEAFF; cdr3_nt: TGTGCTAGTGGTTTGGTAGTCGGAGAGGACACTGAAGCTTTTTTT
v_call: TRBV27; j_call: TRBJ2-3; d_call: NA; clone_size: NA; cdr3_aa: CASSSVHGGLLTDTQYF; cdr3_nt: TGTGCCAGCAGTTCCGTCCATGGGGGACTTCTCACAGATACGCAGTATTTT
v_call: TRBV29-1; j_call: TRBJ1-2; d_call: NA; clone_size: NA; cdr3_aa: CSVVITPLEGYTF; cdr3_nt: TGCAGCGTCGTTATTACGCCCCTAGAGGGCTACACCTTC
v_call: TRBV27; j_call: TRBJ1-1; d_call: NA; clone_size: medium-sized; cdr3_aa: CASRRQVINTEAFF; cdr3_nt: TGTGCCAGCCGGAGACAGGTTATTAACACTGAAGCTTTCTTT
v_call: TRBV7-6; j_call: TRBJ1-4; d_call: NA; clone_size: few; cdr3_aa: CASSLELGALTEKLFF; cdr3_nt: TGTGCCAGCAGCTTAGAACTTGGGGCATTGACGGAAAAACTGTTTTTT
v_call: TRBV28; j_call: TRBJ1-2; d_call: NA; clone_size: medium-sized; cdr3_aa: CASSLNRIGDYTF; cdr3_nt: TGTGCCAGCAGTTTGAACAGGATCGGTGACTACACCTTC
v_call: TRBV28; j_call: TRBJ2-7; d_call: TRBD1; clone_size: few; cdr3_aa: CASRTLLGPGGDEQYF; cdr3_nt: TGTGCCAGCAGGACACTCCTGGGGCCAGGGGGCGACGAGCAGTACTTC
v_call: TRBV6-1; j_call: TRBJ2-1; d_call: NA; clone_size: NA; cdr3_aa: CASSEGKDTYSYNEQFF; cdr3_nt: TGTGCCAGCAGTGAGGGCAAGGACACGTATTCCTACAATGAGCAGTTCTTC
v_call: TRBV19; j_call: TRBJ2-3; d_call: NA; clone_size: few; cdr3_aa: CASSIGFTTDTQYF; cdr3_nt: TGTGCCAGTAGTATAGGCTTCACAACAGATACGCAGTATTTT
v_call: TRBV7-9; j_call: TRBJ2-2; d_call: NA; clone_size: NA; cdr3_aa: CASGEVQLGTGELFF; cdr3_nt: TGTGCCAGCGGGGAGGTCCAACTTGGCACCGGGGAGCTGTTTTTT
v_call: TRBV6-4; j_call: TRBJ1-6; d_call: TRBD1; clone_size: NA; cdr3_aa: CASSVGGNSPLHF; cdr3_nt: TGTGCCAGCAGTGTAGGGGGCAATTCACCCCTCCACTTT
v_call: TRBV30; j_call: TRBJ2-3; d_call: TRBD2; clone_size: NA; cdr3_aa: CAWTGTRGSKSSTDTQYF; cdr3_nt: TGTGCCTGGACGGGGACTAGGGGATCAAAAAGTAGCACAGATACGCAGTATTTT
v_call: TRBV6-5; j_call: TRBJ1-5; d_call: NA; clone_size: NA; cdr3_aa: CASSSQSRNQPQHF; cdr3_nt: TGTGCCAGCAGTTCACAGAGCCGCAATCAGCCCCAGCATTTT
v_call: TRBV19; j_call: TRBJ1-5; d_call: TRBD1; clone_size: NA; cdr3_aa: CASSIDAAGTGNQPQHF; cdr3_nt: TGTGCCAGTAGTATAGACGCAGCGGGGACAGGGAATCAGCCCCAGCATTTT